These T cell receptor beta chains were read from a single sample in a study of tumor and adjacent non-tumor tissue in lung cancer. In TCRdb, the multiplex PCR reads were re-called with MiXCR into one record per CDR3 protein. The repertoire holds 100,000 or so distinct CDR3 sequences, with 60% to 80% as singletons. Material for sequencing was distant non-tumor lung tissue. The receptor source for this set is a man aged 25-45 years with non-small cell lung cancer. CDR3s include the opening cysteine and the closing phenylalanine or tryptophan. A D gene is named only where the DNA matches it firmly. Expanded clones get a size class; other rows say once, few or many, or leave the size out.

j_gene | d_gene | v_gene | abundance | CDR3aa | CDR3nt
TRBJ1-5 | TRBD1 | TRBV6-2/TRBV6-3 | once | CASSSAQGVQPRHF | TGTGCCAGCAGTTCCGCACAGGGGGTGCAGCCCCGGCATTTT
TRBJ2-1 | . | TRBV20-1 | . | CSARDQRISYEQFF | TGCAGTGCTAGAGATCAACGGATTAGCTATGAGCAGTTCTTC
TRBJ2-1 | . | TRBV29-1 | . | CSDIHMVKNELFF | TGCAGCGATATTCACATGGTAAAGAATGAGCTGTTCTTC
TRBJ1-5 | TRBD1 | TRBV11-2 | . | CASSQDRANQPQHF | TGTGCCAGCAGCCAGGACAGGGCAAATCAGCCCCAGCACTTT
TRBJ2-7 | . | TRBV11-2 | few | CASSPAGWVEEQYF | TGTGCCAGCAGCCCCGCCGGGTGGGTCGAAGAGCAGTACTTC
TRBJ2-5 | . | TRBV29-1 | . | CIVEGYQGETRYF | TGCATCGTTGAGGGGTACCAGGGAGAGACCCGGTACTTC
TRBJ2-7 | . | TRBV12-3/TRBV12-4 | . | CVSSSRGYGEQYF | TGTGTCAGCAGTTCCCGGGGGTATGGGGAGCAATACTTC
TRBJ2-7 | . | TRBV20-1 | . | CSVRTSGASYEQYF | TGCAGTGTCAGGACAAGCGGAGCATCGTACGAGCAGTACTTC
TRBJ2-2 | TRBD1 | TRBV6-2/TRBV6-3 | . | CASDRASRELFF | TGTGCCAGCGACAGGGCGTCGAGGGAGTTGTTTTTT
TRBJ1-4 | . | TRBV30 | . | CAWSYGVLNEKLFF | TGTGCCTGGAGTTACGGTGTGCTTAATGAAAAACTTTTTTTT
TRBJ1-2 | TRBD1 | TRBV4-1 | many | CASSQEGGLDRDNGYTF | TGCGCCAGCAGCCAAGAAGGGGGGCTCGACAGGGATAATGGCTACACCTTC
TRBJ2-5 | . | TRBV11-2 | . | CTSSSSGETLYF | TGTACCAGCAGCTCGTCGGGAGAGACCCTGTACTTC
TRBJ2-6 | . | TRBV6-5 | many | CASSYDSSSGANVLTF | TGTGCCAGCAGTTACGACAGCAGCTCTGGGGCCAACGTCCTGACTTTC
TRBJ1-2 | TRBD1 | TRBV20-1 | many | CSARPLGQDDYGYTF | TGCAGTGCTAGGCCCCTCGGACAGGACGACTATGGCTACACCTTC
TRBJ2-1 | . | TRBV12-3/TRBV12-4 | . | CASGPCPNERLF | TGTGCCAGTGGCCCCTGTCCCAATGAGCGGCTCTTC
TRBJ1-6 | . | TRBV20-1 | . | CSASRVRGISPLHF | TGCAGTGCTAGCCGGGTAAGGGGGATTTCACCCCTCCACTTT
TRBJ2-1 | . | TRBV6-2/TRBV6-3 | . | CASEDSQSIGEQFF | TGTGCCAGCGAGGACTCACAGAGTATAGGTGAGCAGTTCTTC
TRBJ2-7 | TRBD2 | TRBV5-1 | . | CASSSQPGLAGEGQYF | TGTGCCAGCAGCTCCCAGCCGGGACTAGCGGGAGAGGGGCAGTACTTC
TRBJ2-3 | . | TRBV20-1 | . | CTAEVLSFSIDTQYF | TGCACTGCAGAAGTCCTCTCGTTTAGCATAGATACGCAGTATTTT
TRBJ1-2 | . | TRBV29-1 | . | CSTSDSRVCGNIF | TGCAGCACTTCGGACAGTCGGGTGTGTGGCAACATCTTC
TRBJ2-3 | . | TRBV7-3 | . | CASSLRRGGTDMQYF | TGTGCCAGCAGCTTACGCCGGGGCGGCACAGATATGCAGTATTTT
TRBJ1-6 | . | TRBV6-5 | many | CASRAGQSPLHF | TGTGCCAGCAGAGCAGGGCAATCACCCCTCCACTTT
TRBJ2-7 | . | TRBV13 | few | CASSLVATGPYGQYF | TGTGCCAGCAGCTTAGTGGCCACGGGGCCCTACGGGCAGTACTTC
TRBJ1-1 | TRBD1 | TRBV11-2 | . | CTSSLTQGARTEAFF | TGTACCAGCAGCTTAACACAGGGGGCGAGAACTGAAGCTTTCTTT
TRBJ2-7 | TRBD2 | TRBV28 | once | CASRYYASGRISYEVYF | TGTGCCAGCAGATATTATGCTAGCGGGAGGATATCCTACGAGGTGTACTTC
TRBJ2-1 | TRBD2 | TRBV6-2/TRBV6-3 | many | CASSYTSGSYNEQFF | TGTGCCAGCAGTTACACTAGCGGCTCCTACAATGAGCAGTTCTTC
TRBJ2-1 | . | TRBV11-2 | . | CASSPRHGGYSYNEQFF | TGTGCAAGCAGCCCTCGGCATGGCGGATACTCCTACAATGAGCAGTTCTTC
TRBJ2-2 | . | TRBV6-4 | . | CASSSRSTGELFF | TGTGCCAGCAGTAGCAGGAGTACCGGGGAGCTGTTTTTT
TRBJ2-1 | TRBD1 | TRBV6-5 | . | CASSKVPSGTEQFF | TGTGCCAGCAGTAAAGTACCTTCCGGGACAGAGCAATTCTTC
TRBJ2-1 | . | TRBV11-3 | . | CASSLSSEQFF | TGTGCCAGCAGTTTAAGTAGTGAGCAGTTCTTC
TRBJ2-7 | TRBD2 | TRBV11-1 | . | CDSGLGGTTYEQYF | TGTGACAGCGGCTTGGGAGGGACTACCTACGAGCAGTACTTC
TRBJ1-5 | . | TRBV28 | . | CASSLTSTVTNQPQHF | TGTGCCAGCAGTCTAACAAGCACGGTTACGAATCAGCCCCAGCATTTT
TRBJ1-5 | TRBD1 | TRBV6-9 | many | CASSYRDRVNQPQHF | TGTGCCAGCAGTTATAGGGACAGGGTTAATCAGCCCCAGCATTTT
TRBJ2-5 | . | TRBV11-2 | . | CTSSSRPETQYF | TGTACCAGCAGCTCGAGGCCCGAGACCCAGTACTTC
TRBJ2-5 | TRBD2 | TRBV20-1 | many | CSAPRGSEETQYF | TGCAGTGCTCCTCGCGGGAGTGAAGAGACCCAGTACTTC
TRBJ2-2 | . | TRBV6-2/TRBV6-3 | many | CASSPQEGADTGELFF | TGTGCCAGCAGCCCCCAGGAGGGGGCAGACACCGGGGAGCTGTTTTTT
TRBJ1-5 | TRBD1 | TRBV11-2 | . | CTSSSTGEDQTQHF | TGTACCAGCAGCTCCACAGGGGAAGATCAGACCCAGCATTTT
TRBJ2-7 | . | TRBV12-3/TRBV12-4 | many | CASGQRGRGAEQYF | TGTGCCAGCGGACAGCGGGGTAGGGGGGCCGAGCAGTACTTC
TRBJ2-7 | . | TRBV12-3/TRBV12-4 | . | CASCFADSYEQYF | TGTGCCAGTTGTTTCGCCGATAGCTACGAGCAGTACTTC
TRBJ2-7 | TRBD2 | TRBV11-3 | . | CASSIRTSGSLWQYF | TGTGCCAGTAGCATCCGGACTAGCGGGTCGCTATGGCAGTACTTC
TRBJ2-1 | TRBD1 | TRBV29-1 | . | CSVKGTVYNGQFF | TGCAGCGTTAAAGGGACAGTATACAATGGGCAGTTCTTC
TRBJ2-2 | . | TRBV10-3 | . | CAITIPGGELFF | TGTGCCATCACTATTCCTGGCGGGGAGCTGTTTTTT
TRBJ1-5 | . | TRBV20-1 | few | CGARDPRNQPQHF | TGCGGTGCTAGAGATCCCCGCAATCAGCCCCAGCATTTT
TRBJ2-3 | . | TRBV11-2 | few | CASSFREDTQYF | TGTGCCAGTAGCTTCCGGGAAGATACGCAGTATTTT
TRBJ2-3 | . | TRBV7-9 | . | CASGLGGDTQYF | TGTGCCAGCGGCTTAGGGGGAGATACGCAGTATTTT
TRBJ2-1 | . | TRBV4-2 | . | CASGQGQAYNEQFF | TGTGCCAGCGGCCAAGGTCAAGCCTACAATGAGCAGTTTTTC
TRBJ2-1 | . | TRBV6-2/TRBV6-3 | many | CASSRTYGNEQFF | TGTGCCAGCAGCCGAACCTATGGCAATGAGCAGTTCTTC
TRBJ2-1 | . | TRBV10-1 | many | CASSEAEGNEQFF | TGCGCCAGCAGTGAGGCCGAGGGGAATGAGCAGTTCTTC
TRBJ2-5 | . | TRBV28 | . | CVSSIGTEAFQETQYF | TGTGTCAGTAGTATTGGGACGGAGGCCTTCCAAGAGACCCAGTACTTC
TRBJ1-6 | . | TRBV4-3 | many | CASSQAGNSPLHF | TGCGCCAGCAGCCAAGCAGGGAATTCACCCCTCCACTTT
TRBJ2-1 | . | TRBV21-1 | . | CTSSATNNHYNEQFF | TGTACCAGCAGCGCGACGAATAACCACTACAATGAACAGTTCTTC
TRBJ2-5 | . | TRBV6-5 | . | CASSYSNGGVKTQYF | TGTGCCAGTAGTTACTCGAATGGGGGAGTAAAGACCCAGTACTTC
TRBJ2-1 | . | TRBV29-1 | many | CSALRADNEQFF | TGCAGCGCCCTACGGGCAGACAATGAGCAGTTCTTC
TRBJ2-7 | . | TRBV6-1 | few | CASSPTYYEQYF | TGTGCCAGCAGTCCCACTTATTACGAGCAGTACTTC
TRBJ1-1 | . | TRBV11-2 | . | CASSLGPKTEAFF | TGTGCCAGCAGCTTAGGGCCGAAAACTGAAGCTTTCTTT
TRBJ2-3 | TRBD2 | TRBV12-3/TRBV12-4 | . | CASSPGLAGRDTQYF | TGTGCCAGCAGCCCCGGACTAGCAGGTAGAGATACGCAATATTTT